One and the same sample provided the 5 T cell receptor beta chains below, sequenced in a study of blood T cells in healthy people across ages. PCR was performed a second time for 7 to 11 cycles using a sample-barcoded 5' primer and a J-beta primer mix. TCRdb independently ran MiXCR on the 5' RACE reads; one entry per CDR3 protein. Of around 1,000,000 distinct CDR3 sequences listed, about 23% are singletons. The sample was also linked to a second study, of T cells of mothers and their children.

Sample: blood. All receptors derive from a girl under 10 years old in good health.

As DNA, the CDR3 is TGTGCCATCAGTGCAAAGGGGGACAGGGCCTACGAGCAGTACTTC. Protein sequence: CAISAKGDRAYEQYF. V is TRBV10-3 and J is TRBJ2-7; 9 nucleotides line up with TRBD1. V gave up 4 bases and J gave up 2 bases; unmatched junction bases: 6. CDR1 is ENHRY and CDR2 is SYGVKD in the germline V gene. This CDR3 contains 15 residues.

The rearrangement links TRBV9 to TRBJ2-1, with D possibly being TRBD1 (5 bases). The V gene lost 3 bases and the J gene lost 4 bases, with 20 bases spanning the gap. Germline V CDR1 and CDR2: SGDLS, YYNGEE. The CDR3 covers 17 residues. CDR3 DNA: TGTGCCAGCAGCGCCTCGGCCATCTCTAAGGGGTACAATGAGCAGTTCTTC. Residues: CASSASAISKGYNEQFF.

This rearrangement joins TRBV2 to TRBJ2-3; D unclear. From germline, CDR1 is SNHLY and CDR2 FYNNEI. This CDR3 has 13 amino acids. V was clipped by 8 bases and J by 6 bases, with 15 bases between them. The CDR3 sequence is CASDDSSGDTQYF. Written as DNA, the CDR3 is TGTGCCAGCGATGACTCCTCTGGGGATACGCAGTATTTT. Full variable domain (remainder filled in from reference TRBV2 and TRBJ2-3): EPEVTQTPSHQVTQMGQEVILRCVPISNHLYFYWYRQILGQKVEFLVSFYNNEISEKSEIFDDQFSVERPDGSNFTLKIRSTKLEDSAMYFCASDDSSGDTQYFGPGTRLTVL.

The chain uses TRBV14 and TRBJ2-7; 8 nucleotides line up with TRBD1. The CDR3 contains 16 residues. CDR1 and CDR2 (germline): SGHDN, FVKESK. V shed 5 bases, J shed 0 bases, and the junction held 9 bases outside the gene matches. The CDR3 sequence: CASSTRTGTHSYEQYF. The CDR3 DNA is TGTGCCAGCAGCACCCGGACAGGGACGCACTCCTACGAGCAGTACTTC.

The table lists this clonotype with a few counts. The J gene is TRBJ2-5, the V gene TRBV19; D is possibly TRBD2 (5 bases). Judging by the DNA end, TRBJ2-1 fits better; the J call may be wrong. Germline lookup yields CDR1 LNHDA and CDR2 SQIVND (reference sequence). There are 11 residues in the CDR3. CDR3: CASISGVEQFF. As DNA, the CDR3 is TGTGCCAGTATTTCCGGGGTTGAGCAGTTCTTC.